The 8 T cell receptor beta chains below all came from one sample that was sequenced in a study of metastatic and nonmetastatic thyroid tumors. TCRdb ran MiXCR on the PCR reads. The sample lists some 41,000 clones, less than 3.5% occurring once. All patients were treatment-naive before thyroid surgery. Sequencing input: blood. The source of these receptors is a female donor with papillary thyroid cancer or a benign thyroid nodule (not recorded which). Some clones in this sample may be carry-over from other donors' samples.

Ten or more counts support this clone. The gene calls are TRBV5-4 and TRBJ2-5, with D tentatively TRBD2 (6 bases). Trimming shortened V by 4 bases and J by 3 bases, and 13 bases separated the two germline ends. The CDR3 extends over 14 amino acids. Germline V gene lookup returns CDR1 SGHNT and CDR2 YYREEE (reference sequence). The CDR3 DNA is TGTGCCAGCAGCCTGGGGGGAACCGAAGAGACCCAGTACTTC. It translates to CASSLGGTEETQYF.

This clone was picked up many times. The chain couples TRBV11-3 to TRBJ2-5, with D tentatively TRBD1 (6 bases). V was cut by 5 bases and J by 5 bases, with 12 bases left in between. Germline CDR1 reads SGHNT; CDR2 reads YENEEA. The CDR3 is made up of 13 amino acids. CDR3 nucleotide sequence: TGTGCCAGCAGCCCCCAGGGGATGGAGACCCAGTACTTC. It codes for CASSPQGMETQYF.

This clone has just a few counts. The chain uses TRBV24-1 and TRBJ2-2; TRBD2 is a possible D gene (5 bases). Trimming cost V 1 base and J 0 bases, with 8 bases left between them. This CDR3 comprises 16 residues. The germline V gene has CDR1 KGHDR and CDR2 SFDVKD. CDR3 DNA sequence: TGTGCCACCAGTGATTTTACCGGGACGAACACCGGGGAGCTGTTTTTT. Translated: CATSDFTGTNTGELFF.

The V gene is TRBV5-1, the J gene TRBJ2-5; the D call may be TRBD1 or TRBD2 (6 bases each). The CDR3 extends over 13 amino acids. V was pared by 5 bases and J by 5 bases, with 13 bases between. Looked up from germline, CDR1 is SGHRS and CDR2 is YFSETQ. The CDR3 sequence is CASSSGASETQYF. In DNA, the CDR3 is TGCGCCAGCAGTTCGGGGGCTAGTGAGACCCAGTACTTC. Full variable domain (outside the CDR3, taken from reference TRBV5-1 and TRBJ2-5): KAGVTQTPRYLIKTRGQQVTLSCSPISGHRSVSWYQQTPGQGLQFLFEYFSETQRNKGNFPGRFSGRQFSNSRSEMNVSTLELGDSALYLCASSSGASETQYFGPGTRLLVL.

The V and J genes are TRBV11-3 and TRBJ1-2, with D perhaps TRBD1 (5 bases). This CDR3 has 15 amino acids. Between the trimmed V and J ends, which lost 5 bases and 8 bases, there was a span of 21 bases. From germline, CDR1 is SGHNT and CDR2 YENEEA. DNA of the CDR3: TGTGCCAGCAGCCCTGAGGACACGGCCTCTACCGGCTACACCTTC. Translated: CASSPEDTASTGYTF.

Ten or more counts support this clone. The J gene is TRBJ1-3, the V gene TRBV11-2, with D perhaps matching TRBD1 (5 bases). The CDR3 covers 15 residues. Germline loops: CDR1 SGHAT, CDR2 FQNNGV. With 5 bases removed from V and 0 bases from J, the gap between germline ends came to 11 bases. The DNA of the CDR3 is TGTGCCAGCAGCCGTCAGGGTTTCTCTGGAAACACCATATATTTT. This codes for CASSRQGFSGNTIYF.

The gene calls are TRBV13 and TRBJ2-3; TRBD2 is a possible D gene (5 bases). There are 16 residues in the CDR3. Germline assignment: CDR1 PRHDT and CDR2 FYEKMQ (reference sequence). V was cut by 5 bases and J by 4 bases, with 19 bases left in between. This CDR3 reads CASSLRIARSSDTQYF. In nucleotides, the CDR3 is TGTGCCAGCAGCCTTAGGATAGCGAGATCGTCAGATACGCAGTATTTT.

By sample fraction, this clone is medium-sized. This chain connects TRBV28 to TRBJ1-6, with D maybe TRBD1 (6 bases). The CDR3 loop spans 15 amino acids. CDR1 and CDR2 (germline): MDHEN, SYDVKM. Trimming left V 6 bases short and J 5 bases short, with 14 bases between. CDR3 sequence (DNA): TGTGCCAGCAGCACCGGACAGATTAATAATTCACCCCTCCACTTT. This translates into CASSTGQINNSPLHF.